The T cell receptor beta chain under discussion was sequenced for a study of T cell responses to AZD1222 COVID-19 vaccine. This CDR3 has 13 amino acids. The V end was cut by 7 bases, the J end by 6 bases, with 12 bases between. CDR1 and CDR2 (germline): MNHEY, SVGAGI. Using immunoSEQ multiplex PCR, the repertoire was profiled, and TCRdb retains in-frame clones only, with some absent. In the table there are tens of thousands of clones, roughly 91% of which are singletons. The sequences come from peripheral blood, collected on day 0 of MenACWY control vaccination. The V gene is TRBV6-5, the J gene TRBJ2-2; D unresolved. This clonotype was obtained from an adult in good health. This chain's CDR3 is CASTMIRSGELFF. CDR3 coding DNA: TGTGCCAGCACCATGATCCGCTCCGGGGAGCTGTTTTTT.